The present T cell receptor (beta chain) was sequenced within a study of CDR3 diversity in severe acne. TCRdb re-derived calls from the PCR reads in MiXCR, one entry per CDR3 protein. The sample includes about 97,000 distinct CDR3 sequences, approximately 47% seen only once; the top ten take roughly 12%. This clonotype was picked up a small number of times. Per germline, CDR1 DFQATT and CDR2 SNEGSKA (reference sequence). Trimming removed 0 bases at V and 2 bases at J, with 11 bases between. The length of the CDR3 is 15 residues. This chain connects TRBV20-1 to TRBJ1-3; no reliable D call. Sequencing was performed on blood. This TCR came from a male donor with acne. CDR3 nucleotide sequence: TGCAGTGCTAGAGATTCCGGGGTTCCTGGAAACACCATATATTTT. Its translation: CSARDSGVPGNTIYF.